This entry features one T cell receptor beta chain sequence. At one boundary the junction diverges from the germline segment, which might be a read error. The data derive from a study of blood T cells in healthy people across ages. Staff drew roughly 10 milliliters of peripheral blood from each donor. It was with a sample-barcoded 5' primer and a J-beta primer mix that a second PCR of roughly 6 to 12 cycles was run. TCRdb re-analysed the 5' RACE reads in MiXCR, keeping a single row per CDR3 protein. The sample lists roughly 680,000 distinct CDR3 sequences, around 21% occurring once. The CDR3 extends over 15 amino acids. The germline V gene has CDR1 LNHNV and CDR2 YYDKDF (reference sequence).

The rearrangement uses TRBV15 and TRBJ1-3, with D possibly matching TRBD1 (6 bases). The sequencing input was blood. This TCR derives from a man in his 70s in good health. CDR3 nucleotides: TGTGCCACCAGCAGAGATTGTACTCGGGGGGCTTCGCCAATTTTT. It encodes CATSRDCTRGASPIF.